This T cell receptor beta chain derives from a study of vaccination and CD4 T cells after COVID-19. Study information: The authors used overlapping spike peptides from SARS-CoV-2, HCoV-NL63, HCoV-OC43 and HCoV-229E to stimulate cells.

CDR1 and CDR2 (germline): DFQATT, SNEGSKA (reference sequence). CDR3 length: 14 amino acids. A few counts support this clonotype. Its antigen is currently unknown. Treatment in this sample: roughly 11-day PBMC culture with coronavirus spike peptide pools or control peptides (ViraFEST assay). Ahead of the COVID-19 pandemic (2011-2018), the CD4+ T cells of the unexposed donor were collected. Both SARS-CoV-2 S/N and four cold-coronavirus spikes were used, cells permitting, to probe CD4+ T cells of unexposed donors. Cultured CD4+ T cells had their DNA profiled by the Oncomine TCR Beta short-read assay. Investigators obtained genomic DNA by extraction from cultured CD4+ T cells. TCRdb reanalysed the PCR reads using MiXCR and keeps one entry per CDR3 protein. The sample lists approximately 9,000 distinct CDR3 sequences, around 36% occurring once.

V gene TRBV20-1 combines with J gene TRBJ1-5; D is unresolved. The sample comprised CD4+ T cells from blood, cultured in vitro. This TCR was sampled from a human donor in good health. The CDR3 DNA sequence: TGCAGCGGCCTAGACCAAGGGCCAAATCAGCCCCAGCATTTT. Translating it yields CSGLDQGPNQPQHF.